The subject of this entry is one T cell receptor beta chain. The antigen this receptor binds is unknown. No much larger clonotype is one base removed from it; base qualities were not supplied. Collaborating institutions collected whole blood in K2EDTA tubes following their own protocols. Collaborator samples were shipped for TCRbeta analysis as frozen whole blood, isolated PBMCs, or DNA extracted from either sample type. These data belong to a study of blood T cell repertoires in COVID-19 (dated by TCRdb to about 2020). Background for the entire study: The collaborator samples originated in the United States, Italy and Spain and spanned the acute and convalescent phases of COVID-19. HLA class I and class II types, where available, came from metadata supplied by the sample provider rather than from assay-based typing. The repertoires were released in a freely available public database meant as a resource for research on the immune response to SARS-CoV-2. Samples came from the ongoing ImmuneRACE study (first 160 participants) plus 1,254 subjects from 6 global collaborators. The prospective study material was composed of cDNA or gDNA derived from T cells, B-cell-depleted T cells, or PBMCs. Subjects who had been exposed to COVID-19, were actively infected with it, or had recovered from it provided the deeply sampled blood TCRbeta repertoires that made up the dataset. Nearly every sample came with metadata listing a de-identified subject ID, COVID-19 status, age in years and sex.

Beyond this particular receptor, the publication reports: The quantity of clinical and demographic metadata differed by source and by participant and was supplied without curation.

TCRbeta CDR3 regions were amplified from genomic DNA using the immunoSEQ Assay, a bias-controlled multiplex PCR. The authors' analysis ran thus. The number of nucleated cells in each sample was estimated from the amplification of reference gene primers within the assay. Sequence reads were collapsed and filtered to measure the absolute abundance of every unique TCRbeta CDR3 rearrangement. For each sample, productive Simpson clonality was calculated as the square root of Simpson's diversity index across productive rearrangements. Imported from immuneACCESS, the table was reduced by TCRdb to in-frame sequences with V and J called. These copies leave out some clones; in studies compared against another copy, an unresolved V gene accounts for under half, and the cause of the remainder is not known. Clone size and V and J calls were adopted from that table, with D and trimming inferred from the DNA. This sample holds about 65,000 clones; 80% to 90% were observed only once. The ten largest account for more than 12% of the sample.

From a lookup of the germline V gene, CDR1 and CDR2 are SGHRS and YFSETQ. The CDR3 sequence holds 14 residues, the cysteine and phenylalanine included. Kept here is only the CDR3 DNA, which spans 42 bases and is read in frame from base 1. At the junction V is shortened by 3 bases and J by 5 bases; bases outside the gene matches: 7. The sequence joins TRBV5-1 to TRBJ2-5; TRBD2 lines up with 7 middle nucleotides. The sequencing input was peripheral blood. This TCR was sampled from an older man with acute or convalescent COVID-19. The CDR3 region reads CASSSALAMETQYF. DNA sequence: TGCGCCAGCAGCTCGGCACTAGCGATGGAGACCCAGTACTTC. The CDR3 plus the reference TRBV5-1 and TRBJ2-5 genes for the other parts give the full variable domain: KAGVTQTPRYLIKTRGQQVTLSCSPISGHRSVSWYQQTPGQGLQFLFEYFSETQRNKGNFPGRFSGRQFSNSRSEMNVSTLELGDSALYLCASSSALAMETQYFGPGTRLLVL.